One T cell receptor beta chain is described in this entry. An end of the junction does not agree with germline; a read error may underlie this. This sample is part of a study of blood T cell repertoires in COVID-19. At the level of the study: Sites in the United States, Italy and Spain provided acute and convalescent COVID-19 samples. Sources were T cells, B-cell-depleted T cells, or PBMCs; the material itself was cDNA or gDNA.

Per the original methods: Using reference gene primer amplification, nucleated cell counts were estimated. TCRdb's table, derived via immunoSEQ multiplex PCR, lists solely in-frame clones and lacks some. The V and J calls and clone size are taken from that table; D and trimming were inferred from the DNA. The table has about 200,000 clones, about 90% seen once. This clonotype was sampled from a woman between 50 and 59 years old with acute or convalescent COVID-19. The source material was peripheral blood.

The CDR3 loop reads CASSSGLAGDPKLF. The CDR3 DNA sequence: TGTGCCAGCTCGAGCGGACTAGCGGGAGACCCAAAGCTTTTC. This chain connects TRBV6-5 to TRBJ2-6; 13 positions match TRBD2. Germline assignment: CDR1 MNHEY and CDR2 SVGAGI. CDR3 length: 14 amino acids.